The subject of this entry is one T cell receptor beta chain. Its specificity is unknown. The V gene's germline CDR1 is SGHRS and CDR2 YFSETQ. This CDR3 region has 15 residues. Trimming pared 0 bases from V and 7 bases from J, leaving 14 bases between. This specimen comes from a study of OX40 agonist ivuxolimab in advanced cancers. Overall study context: Antecedent anti-PD-1, anti-PD-L1 or anti-CTLA-4 therapy was permissible, with 40% having received some.

Study-level points and caveats: The study found among the lowest clonal expansion in partial responders at 0.1-3.0 mg/kg. The investigators did not determine what antigen specificity the expanded peripheral T cells had. With doses of 0.1 to 3.0 mg/kg, CD4+ and CD8+ blood T cells had undergone clonal expansion by week 6.

Measured with immunoSEQ multiplex PCR; TCRdb has only the in-frame clones, and not every one. Of about 31,000 clones in the sample, roughly 82% were seen once. The input for sequencing was CD4+ or CD8+ T cells sorted from blood, taken in a trial of the OX40 agonist ivuxolimab. The chain couples TRBV5-1 to TRBJ2-1, with D perhaps matching TRBD2 (6 bases). The TCR originated in an adult with an advanced solid tumor such as melanoma, head and neck, liver or kidney cancer. Here the CDR3 reads CASSLAGGARNEQFF. The CDR3 region has the DNA TGCGCCAGCAGCTTGGCCGGAGGGGCGCGGAATGAGCAGTTCTTC.